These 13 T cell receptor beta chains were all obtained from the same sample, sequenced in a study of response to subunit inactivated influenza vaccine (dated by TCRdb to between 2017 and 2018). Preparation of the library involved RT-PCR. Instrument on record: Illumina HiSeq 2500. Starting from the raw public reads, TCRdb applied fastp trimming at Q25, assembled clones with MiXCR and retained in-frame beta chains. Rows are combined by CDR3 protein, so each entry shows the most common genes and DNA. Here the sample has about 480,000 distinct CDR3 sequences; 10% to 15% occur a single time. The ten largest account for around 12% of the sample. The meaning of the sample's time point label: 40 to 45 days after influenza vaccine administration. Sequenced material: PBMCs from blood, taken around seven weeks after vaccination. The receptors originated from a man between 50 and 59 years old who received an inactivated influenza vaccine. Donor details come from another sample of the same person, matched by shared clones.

CDR3: CASRREGSTGELFF. The CDR3, as DNA: TGTGCCAGCAGGCGGGAGGGGAGCACCGGGGAGCTGTTTTTT. This chain links TRBV2 with TRBJ2-2, with 9 bases identical to TRBD2. With 6 bases clipped from V and 4 bases from J, the junction kept 3 bases outside the gene matches. Looked up from germline, CDR1 is SNHLY and CDR2 is FYNNEI. The CDR3 spans 14 residues.

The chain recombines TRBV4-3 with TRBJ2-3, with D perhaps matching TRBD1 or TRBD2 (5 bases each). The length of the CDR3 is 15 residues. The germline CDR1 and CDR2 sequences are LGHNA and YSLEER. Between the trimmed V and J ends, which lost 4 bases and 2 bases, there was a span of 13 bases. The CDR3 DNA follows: TGCGCCAGCAGCCTCCTAGGGGACGCCACAGATACGCAGTATTTT. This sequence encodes CASSLLGDATDTQYF.

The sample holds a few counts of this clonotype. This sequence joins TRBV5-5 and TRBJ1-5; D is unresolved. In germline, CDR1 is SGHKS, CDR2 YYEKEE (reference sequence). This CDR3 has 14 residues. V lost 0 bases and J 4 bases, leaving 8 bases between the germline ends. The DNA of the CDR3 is TGTGCCAGCAGCTTGGTCGGGGTTAATCAGCCCCAGCATTTT. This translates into CASSLVGVNQPQHF.

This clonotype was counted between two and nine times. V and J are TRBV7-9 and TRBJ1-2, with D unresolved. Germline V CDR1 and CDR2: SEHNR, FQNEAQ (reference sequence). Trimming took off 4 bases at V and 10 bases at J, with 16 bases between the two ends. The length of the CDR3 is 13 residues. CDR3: CASSYQLRDYYTF. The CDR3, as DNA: TGTGCCAGCAGCTACCAATTGCGGGATTACTACACCTTC.

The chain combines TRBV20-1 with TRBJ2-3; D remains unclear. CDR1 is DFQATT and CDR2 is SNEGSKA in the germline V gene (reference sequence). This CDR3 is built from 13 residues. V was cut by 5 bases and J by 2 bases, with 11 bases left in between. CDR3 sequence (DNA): TGCAGTGCTCCCAGACTGATCACAGATACGCAGTATTTT. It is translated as CSAPRLITDTQYF.

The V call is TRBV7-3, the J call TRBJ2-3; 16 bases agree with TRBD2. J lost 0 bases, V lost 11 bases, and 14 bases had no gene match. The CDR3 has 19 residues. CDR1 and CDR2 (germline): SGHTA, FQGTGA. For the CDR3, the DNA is TGTGCCTTCTGCTACGGGACTAGCGGGAGGGCGCCTAGCACAGATACGCAGTATTTT. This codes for CAFCYGTSGRAPSTDTQYF.

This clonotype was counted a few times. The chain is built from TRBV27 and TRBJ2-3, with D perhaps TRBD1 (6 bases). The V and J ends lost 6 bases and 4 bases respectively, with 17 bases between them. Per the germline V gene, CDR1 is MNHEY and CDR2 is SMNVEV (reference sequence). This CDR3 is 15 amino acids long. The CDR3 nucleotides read TGTGCCAGCAGCAGCACAGGGTTTGTCGCAGATACGCAGTATTTT. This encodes CASSSTGFVADTQYF.

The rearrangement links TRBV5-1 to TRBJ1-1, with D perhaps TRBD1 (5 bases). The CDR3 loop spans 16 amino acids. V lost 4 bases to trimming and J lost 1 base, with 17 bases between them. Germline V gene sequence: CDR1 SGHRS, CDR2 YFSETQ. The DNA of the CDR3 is TGCGCCAGCAGCCTGGCGGGTACGGGGGGGAACACTGAAGCTTTCTTT. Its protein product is CASSLAGTGGNTEAFF.

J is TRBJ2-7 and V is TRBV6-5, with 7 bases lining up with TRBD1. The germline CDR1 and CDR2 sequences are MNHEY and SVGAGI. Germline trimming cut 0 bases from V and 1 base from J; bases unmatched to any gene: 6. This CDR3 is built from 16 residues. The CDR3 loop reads CASSYSGRGLSYEQYF. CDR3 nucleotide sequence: TGTGCCAGCAGTTACTCAGGCAGGGGGTTGTCCTACGAGCAGTACTTC.

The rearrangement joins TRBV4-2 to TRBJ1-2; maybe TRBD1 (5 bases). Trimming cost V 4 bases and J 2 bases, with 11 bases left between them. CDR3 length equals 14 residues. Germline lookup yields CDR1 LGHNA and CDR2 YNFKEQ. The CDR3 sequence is CASSPGEGNYGYTF. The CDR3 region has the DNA TGTGCCAGCAGCCCCGGCGAGGGGAACTATGGCTACACCTTC.

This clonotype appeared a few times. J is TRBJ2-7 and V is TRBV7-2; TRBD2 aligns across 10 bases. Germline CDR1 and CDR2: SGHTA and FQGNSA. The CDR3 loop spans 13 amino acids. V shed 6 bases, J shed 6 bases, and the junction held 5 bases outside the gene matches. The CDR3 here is CASRLAGDVEQYF. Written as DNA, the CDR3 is TGTGCCAGCAGGCTAGCGGGGGACGTCGAGCAGTACTTC.

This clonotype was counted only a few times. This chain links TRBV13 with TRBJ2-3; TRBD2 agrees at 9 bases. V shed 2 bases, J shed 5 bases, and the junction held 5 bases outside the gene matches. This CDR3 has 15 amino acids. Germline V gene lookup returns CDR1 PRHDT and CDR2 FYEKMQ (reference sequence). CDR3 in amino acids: CASSLSSGRLDTQYF. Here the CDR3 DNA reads TGTGCCAGCAGCTTATCCAGCGGGAGGTTAGATACGCAGTATTTT.

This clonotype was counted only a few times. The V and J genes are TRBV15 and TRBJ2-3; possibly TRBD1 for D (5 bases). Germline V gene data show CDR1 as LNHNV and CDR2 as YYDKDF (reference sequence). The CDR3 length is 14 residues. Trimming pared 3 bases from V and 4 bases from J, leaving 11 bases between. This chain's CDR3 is CATSRGQGPDTQYF. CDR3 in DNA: TGTGCCACCAGCAGGGGGCAGGGCCCAGATACGCAGTATTTT. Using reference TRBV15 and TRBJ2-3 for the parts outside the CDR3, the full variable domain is DAMVIQNPRYQVTQFGKPVTLSCSQTLNHNVMYWYQQKSSQAPKLLFHYYDKDFNNEADTPDNFQSRRPNTSFCFLDIRSPGLGDTAMYLCATSRGQGPDTQYFGPGTRLTVL.